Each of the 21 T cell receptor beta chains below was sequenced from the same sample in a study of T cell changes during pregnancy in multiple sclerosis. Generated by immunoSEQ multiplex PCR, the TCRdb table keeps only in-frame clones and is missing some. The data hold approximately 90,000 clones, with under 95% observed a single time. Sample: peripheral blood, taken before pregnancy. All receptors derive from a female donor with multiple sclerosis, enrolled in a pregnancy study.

CDR3 bases: TGTGCCAGCAGTTATAGGGGCGCCTCTGGGGCCAACGTCCTGACTTTC. Translated, it gives CASSYRGASGANVLTF. The chain joins TRBV6-5 to TRBJ2-6, with D possibly TRBD1 on 5 matching bases. Germline loops: CDR1 MNHEY, CDR2 SVGAGI. The CDR3 sequence is 16 residues long. Trimming removed 3 bases at V and 0 bases at J, with 9 bases between.

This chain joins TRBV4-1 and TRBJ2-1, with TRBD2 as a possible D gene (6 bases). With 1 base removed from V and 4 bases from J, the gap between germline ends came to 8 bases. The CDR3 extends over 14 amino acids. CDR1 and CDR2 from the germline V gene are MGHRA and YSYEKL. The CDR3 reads CASSQVGTYNEQFF. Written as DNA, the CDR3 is TGCGCCAGCAGCCAAGTTGGGACTTACAATGAGCAGTTCTTC.

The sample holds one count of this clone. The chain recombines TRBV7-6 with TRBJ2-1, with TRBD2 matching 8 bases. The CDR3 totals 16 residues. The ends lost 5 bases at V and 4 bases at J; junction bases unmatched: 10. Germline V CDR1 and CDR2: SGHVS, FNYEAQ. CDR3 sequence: CASSPSSSGVYNEQFF. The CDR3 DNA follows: TGTGCCAGCAGCCCTTCGAGTAGCGGGGTATACAATGAGCAGTTCTTC.

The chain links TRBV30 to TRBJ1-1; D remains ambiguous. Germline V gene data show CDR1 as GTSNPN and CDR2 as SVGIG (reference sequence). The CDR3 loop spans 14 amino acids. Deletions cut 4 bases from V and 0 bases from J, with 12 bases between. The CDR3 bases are TGTGCCTGGAATATCGAGAATCTGAACACTGAAGCTTTCTTT. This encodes CAWNIENLNTEAFF.

The CDR3 here is CASSEPQPPGGINNEQFF. DNA for the CDR3: TGTGCCAGCAGTGAGCCTCAGCCCCCCGGAGGGATAAACAATGAGCAGTTCTTC. The chain has TRBV2 and TRBJ2-1; D might be TRBD2 (6 bases). Deletions cut 3 bases from V and 5 bases from J, with 23 bases between. Germline lookup yields CDR1 SNHLY and CDR2 FYNNEI. The CDR3 sequence is 18 residues long.

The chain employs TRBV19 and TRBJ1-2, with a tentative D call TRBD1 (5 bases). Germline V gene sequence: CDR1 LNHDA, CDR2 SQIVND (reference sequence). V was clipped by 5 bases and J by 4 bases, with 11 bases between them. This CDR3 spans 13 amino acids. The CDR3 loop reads CASSPKGVYGYTF. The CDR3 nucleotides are TGTGCCAGTAGTCCTAAAGGGGTCTATGGCTACACCTTC.

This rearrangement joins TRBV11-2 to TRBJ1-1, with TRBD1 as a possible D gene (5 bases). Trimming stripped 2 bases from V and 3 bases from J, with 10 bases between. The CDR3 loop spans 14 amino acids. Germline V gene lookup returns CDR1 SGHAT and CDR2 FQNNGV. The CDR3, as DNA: TGTGCCAGCAGCTTATGGCGCAGGGACACTGAAGCTTTCTTT. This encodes CASSLWRRDTEAFF.

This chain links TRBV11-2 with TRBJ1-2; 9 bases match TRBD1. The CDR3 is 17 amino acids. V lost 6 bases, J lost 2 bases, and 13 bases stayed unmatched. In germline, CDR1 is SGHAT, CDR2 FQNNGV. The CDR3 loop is CASRAPGRGQGNYGYTF. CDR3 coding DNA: TGTGCCAGCAGAGCTCCGGGGCGGGGACAGGGAAACTATGGCTACACCTTC.

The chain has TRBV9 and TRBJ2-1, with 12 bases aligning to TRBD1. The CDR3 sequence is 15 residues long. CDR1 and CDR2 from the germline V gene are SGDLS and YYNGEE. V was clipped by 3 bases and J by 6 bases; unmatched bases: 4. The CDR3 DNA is TGTGCCAGCAGCGCGGGACAGGGGGCAGGCAATGAGCAGTTCTTC. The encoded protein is CASSAGQGAGNEQFF.

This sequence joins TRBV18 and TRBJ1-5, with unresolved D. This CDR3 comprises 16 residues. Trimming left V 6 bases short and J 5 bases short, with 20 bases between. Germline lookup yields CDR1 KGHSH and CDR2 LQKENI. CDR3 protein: CASSGEGGGRDQPQHF. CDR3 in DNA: TGTGCCAGCTCCGGGGAGGGAGGTGGCCGGGATCAGCCCCAGCATTTT.

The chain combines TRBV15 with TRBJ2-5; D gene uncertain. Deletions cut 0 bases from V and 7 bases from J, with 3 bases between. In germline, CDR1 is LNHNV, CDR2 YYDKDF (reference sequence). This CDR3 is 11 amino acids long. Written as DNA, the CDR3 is TGTGCCACCAGCAGAGATCTGACCCAGTACTTC. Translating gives CATSRDLTQYF.

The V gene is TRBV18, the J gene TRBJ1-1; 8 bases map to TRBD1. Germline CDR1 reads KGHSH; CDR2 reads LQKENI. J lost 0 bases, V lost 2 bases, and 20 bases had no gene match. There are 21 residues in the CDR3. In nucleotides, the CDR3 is TGTGCCAGCTCACCATTGGGGCAGGGGGCCGTCGGTCCACTTATGAACACTGAAGCTTTCTTT. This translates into CASSPLGQGAVGPLMNTEAFF.

The CDR3 spells CASSGGKDEKLFF. The CDR3 region has the DNA TGCGCCAGCAGCGGGGGCAAAGATGAAAAACTGTTTTTT. This sequence joins TRBV5-1 and TRBJ1-4, with D possibly being TRBD1 (6 bases). V lost 4 bases to trimming and J lost 6 bases, with 10 bases between them. The CDR3 loop spans 13 amino acids. The V gene's germline CDR1 is SGHRS and CDR2 YFSETQ.

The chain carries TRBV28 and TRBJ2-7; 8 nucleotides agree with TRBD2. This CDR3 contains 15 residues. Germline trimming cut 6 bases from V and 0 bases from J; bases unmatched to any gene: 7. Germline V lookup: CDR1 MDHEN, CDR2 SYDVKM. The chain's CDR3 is CASRPTSGSSYEQYF. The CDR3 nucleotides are TGTGCCAGCAGGCCCACTAGCGGATCCTCCTACGAGCAGTACTTC.

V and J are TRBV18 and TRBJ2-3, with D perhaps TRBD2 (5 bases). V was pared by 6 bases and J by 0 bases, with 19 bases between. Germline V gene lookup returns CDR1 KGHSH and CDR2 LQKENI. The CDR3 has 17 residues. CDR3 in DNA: TGTGCCAGCTCGCCTTGGGGAGCAGGCGCTAGCACAGATACGCAGTATTTT. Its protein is CASSPWGAGASTDTQYF.

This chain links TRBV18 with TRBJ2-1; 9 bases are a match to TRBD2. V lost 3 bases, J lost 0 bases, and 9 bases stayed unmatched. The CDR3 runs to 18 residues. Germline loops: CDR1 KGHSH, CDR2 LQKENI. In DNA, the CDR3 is TGTGCCAGCTCACCGGGCGGGAGGGCCGGGAGCTCCTACAATGAGCAGTTCTTC. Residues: CASSPGGRAGSSYNEQFF.

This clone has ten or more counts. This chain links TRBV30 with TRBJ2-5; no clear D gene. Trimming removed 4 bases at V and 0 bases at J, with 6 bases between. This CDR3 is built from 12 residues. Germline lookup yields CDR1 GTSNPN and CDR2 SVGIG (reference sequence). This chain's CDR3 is CAWTDYQETQYF. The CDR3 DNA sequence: TGTGCCTGGACAGACTACCAAGAGACCCAGTACTTC.

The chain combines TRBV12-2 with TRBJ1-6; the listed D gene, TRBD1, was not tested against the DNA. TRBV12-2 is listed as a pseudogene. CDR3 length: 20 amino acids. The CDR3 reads CASRQGGHQGKGVRNSPLHF. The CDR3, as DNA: TGTGCAAGTCGCCAAGGGGGTCATCAGGGTAAGGGGGTTCGAAATTCACCCCTCCACTTT.

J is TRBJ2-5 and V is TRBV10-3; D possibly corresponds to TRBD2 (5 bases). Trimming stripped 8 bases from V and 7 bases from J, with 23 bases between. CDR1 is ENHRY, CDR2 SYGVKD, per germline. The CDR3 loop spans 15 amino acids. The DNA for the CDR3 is TGTGCCATCCCGATAAACCTTCGGCGGGTTACGACCCAGTACTTC. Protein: CAIPINLRRVTTQYF.

In DNA form, the CDR3 reads TGTGCCACCAGCAGAGAGGGGGGACGGGGGAACACAGATACGCAGTATTTT. Protein sequence: CATSREGGRGNTDTQYF. The chain links TRBV15 to TRBJ2-3; possibly TRBD2 for D (6 bases). The V and J ends lost 0 bases and 2 bases respectively, with 15 bases between them. The length of the CDR3 is 17 residues. Germline V gene data show CDR1 as LNHNV and CDR2 as YYDKDF (reference sequence).

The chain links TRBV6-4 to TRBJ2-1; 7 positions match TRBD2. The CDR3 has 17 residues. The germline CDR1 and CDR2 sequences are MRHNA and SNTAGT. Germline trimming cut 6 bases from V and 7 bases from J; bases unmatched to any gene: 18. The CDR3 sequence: CASREPTRAGDENEQFF. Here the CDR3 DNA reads TGTGCCAGCAGGGAACCCACCCGGGCGGGGGACGAAAATGAGCAGTTCTTC.